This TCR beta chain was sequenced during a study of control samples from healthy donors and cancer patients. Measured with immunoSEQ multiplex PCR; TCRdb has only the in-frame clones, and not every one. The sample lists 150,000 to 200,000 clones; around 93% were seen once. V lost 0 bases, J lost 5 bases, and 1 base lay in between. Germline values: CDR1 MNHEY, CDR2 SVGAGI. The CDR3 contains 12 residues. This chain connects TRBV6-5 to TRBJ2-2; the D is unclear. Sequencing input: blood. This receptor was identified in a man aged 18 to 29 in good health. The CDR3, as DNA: TGTGCCAGCAGTTACTCGACCGGGGAGCTGTTTTTT. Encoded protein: CASSYSTGELFF.